These 11 T cell receptor beta chains originate from one sample sequenced in a study of shared clonotypes between healthy human individuals. This table comes from immunoSEQ multiplex PCR, and its TCRdb copy is limited to in-frame clones, with some not included. This table holds fewer than 1 million clones, 90% to 97% found once. Naive CD8 cells, CD45RO-negative and positively selected for CCR7, excluded terminally differentiated effector memory CD45RA+ cells. Input material: naive CD8+ T cells sorted from blood. These receptors were collected from a man between 25 and 39 years old in good health.

Comments on this clone: Germline and junction disagree at one end, which may indicate a read error. Other DNA sequences in this sample translate to the same CDR3. The chain has TRBV9 and TRBJ1-5; D not resolved. CDR3 length: 13 amino acids. Germline assignment: CDR1 SGDLS and CDR2 YYNGEE. CDR3 DNA sequence: TGTGCCAGCAGTGTAGACGGCAATCAGCCCCAGCATTTT. This sequence encodes CASSVDGNQPQHF.

This chain connects TRBV7-6 to TRBJ1-3; D not resolved. V shed 3 bases and J shed 0 bases, with 9 bases lying between them. This CDR3 spans 15 amino acids. Per the germline V gene, CDR1 is SGHVS and CDR2 is FNYEAQ. The CDR3 loop is CASSFGEDSGNTIYF. The CDR3 DNA follows: TGTGCCAGCAGCTTTGGGGAAGACTCTGGAAACACCATATATTTT.

The chain combines TRBV10-3 with TRBJ2-7, with 11 positions matching TRBD2. Per the germline V gene, CDR1 is ENHRY and CDR2 is SYGVKD. The CDR3 has 15 residues. The V and J ends lost 4 bases and 4 bases, in that order; junction bases with no gene match: 6. The CDR3 region is CAISARGLADYEQYF. For the CDR3, the DNA is TGTGCCATCAGTGCGAGGGGACTAGCGGATTACGAGCAGTACTTC.

The chain recombines TRBV29-1 with TRBJ2-2, with TRBD2 as a possible D gene (5 bases). CDR1 is SQVTM, CDR2 ANQGSEA, per germline. The CDR3 covers 16 residues. V was trimmed by 4 bases and J by 7 bases, leaving 22 bases between them. Written as DNA, the CDR3 is TGCAGCGTTGCTAGTAGCGTGGGTTTCTGGGACGGGGAGCTGTTTTTT. Protein: CSVASSVGFWDGELFF.

V gene TRBV4-1 combines with J gene TRBJ2-1, with 9 bases that match TRBD2. The CDR3 covers 14 residues. Trimming took 6 bases from V and 4 from J; bases not matched to a gene: 4. The germline CDR1 and CDR2 sequences are MGHRA and YSYEKL. The CDR3 loop reads CASSSTSGYNEQFF. The DNA for the CDR3 is TGCGCCAGCAGTTCGACTAGCGGATACAATGAGCAGTTCTTC.

The chain employs TRBV29-1 and TRBJ2-7; D gene unclear. Trimming stripped 7 bases from V and 3 bases from J, with 16 bases between. Per the germline V gene, CDR1 is SQVTM and CDR2 is ANQGSEA. CDR3 length: 13 amino acids. The CDR3 DNA is TGCAGCGCCAAGGGCGGCATGAACTACGAGCAGTACTTC. Translating it yields CSAKGGMNYEQYF.

J is TRBJ2-7 and V is TRBV30; D possibly corresponds to TRBD1 (5 bases). The CDR3 totals 12 residues. Germline CDR1 GTSNPN, CDR2 SVGIG (reference sequence). V was cut by 5 bases and J by 0 bases, with 8 bases left in between. The CDR3 DNA follows: TGTGCCTGGGCGACAGTCTCCTACGAGCAGTACTTC. Protein sequence: CAWATVSYEQYF.

V usage is TRBV28 and J usage is TRBJ2-1, with 11 bases lining up with TRBD2. CDR1 MDHEN and CDR2 SYDVKM come from the germline V gene. The CDR3 extends over 15 amino acids. V was clipped by 7 bases and J by 6 bases; unmatched bases: 8. The chain's CDR3 is CASTRLAGWVNEQFF. The CDR3, as DNA: TGTGCCAGCACGAGACTAGCGGGATGGGTCAATGAGCAGTTCTTC.

V and J are TRBV9 and TRBJ2-6, with 8 bases that match TRBD1. Per germline, CDR1 SGDLS and CDR2 YYNGEE. The length of the CDR3 is 15 residues. V was clipped by 5 bases and J by 1 base; unmatched bases: 2. The CDR3 region is CASSGQGSGANVLTF. CDR3 bases: TGTGCCAGCAGTGGACAGGGTTCTGGGGCCAACGTCCTGACTTTC.

The V and J genes are TRBV4-1 and TRBJ2-7; possibly TRBD2 for D (5 bases). This CDR3 region has 15 residues. Trimming left V 3 bases short and J 5 bases short, with 17 bases between. CDR1 and CDR2 from the germline V gene are MGHRA and YSYEKL. CDR3 DNA: TGCGCCAGCAGCCAGACTACCTCCCTGATTAACGAGCAGTACTTC. The encoded protein is CASSQTTSLINEQYF.

The chain recombines TRBV25-1 with TRBJ2-1; D is undetermined. Looked up from germline, CDR1 is MGHDK and CDR2 is SYGVNS. Trimming cost V 4 bases and J 7 bases, with 8 bases left between them. CDR3 length equals 12 residues. The CDR3 DNA reads TGTGCCAGCAGTGTGGGCGAGAATGAGCAGTTCTTC. As protein: CASSVGENEQFF.